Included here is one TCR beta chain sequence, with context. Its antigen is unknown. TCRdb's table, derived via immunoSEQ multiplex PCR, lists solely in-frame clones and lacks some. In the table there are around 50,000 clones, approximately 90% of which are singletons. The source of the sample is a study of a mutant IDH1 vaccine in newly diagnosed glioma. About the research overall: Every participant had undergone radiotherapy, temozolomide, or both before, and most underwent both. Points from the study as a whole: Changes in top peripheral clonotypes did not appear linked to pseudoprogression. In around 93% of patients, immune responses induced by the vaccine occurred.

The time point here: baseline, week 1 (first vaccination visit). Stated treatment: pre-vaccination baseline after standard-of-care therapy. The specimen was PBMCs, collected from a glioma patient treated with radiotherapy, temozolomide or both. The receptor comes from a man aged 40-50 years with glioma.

The CDR3 region has the DNA TGTGCCAGCAGCTTAGTAGGGGGGGGTAATAGCAATCAGCCCCAGCATTTT. Its translation: CASSLVGGGNSNQPQHF. The chain recombines TRBV7-8 with TRBJ1-5, with D tentatively TRBD1 (6 bases). V gave up 1 base and J gave up 0 bases, with 13 bases separating them. CDR1 SGHVS and CDR2 FQNEAQ come from the germline V gene. This CDR3 contains 17 residues. The full variable domain, with the rest looked up from reference TRBV7-8 and TRBJ1-5, is GAGVSQSPRYKVAKRGQDVALRCDPISGHVSLFWYQQALGQGPEFLTYFQNEAQLDKSGLPSDRFFAERPEGSVSTLKIQRTQQEDSAVYLCASSLVGGGNSNQPQHFGDGTRLSIL.